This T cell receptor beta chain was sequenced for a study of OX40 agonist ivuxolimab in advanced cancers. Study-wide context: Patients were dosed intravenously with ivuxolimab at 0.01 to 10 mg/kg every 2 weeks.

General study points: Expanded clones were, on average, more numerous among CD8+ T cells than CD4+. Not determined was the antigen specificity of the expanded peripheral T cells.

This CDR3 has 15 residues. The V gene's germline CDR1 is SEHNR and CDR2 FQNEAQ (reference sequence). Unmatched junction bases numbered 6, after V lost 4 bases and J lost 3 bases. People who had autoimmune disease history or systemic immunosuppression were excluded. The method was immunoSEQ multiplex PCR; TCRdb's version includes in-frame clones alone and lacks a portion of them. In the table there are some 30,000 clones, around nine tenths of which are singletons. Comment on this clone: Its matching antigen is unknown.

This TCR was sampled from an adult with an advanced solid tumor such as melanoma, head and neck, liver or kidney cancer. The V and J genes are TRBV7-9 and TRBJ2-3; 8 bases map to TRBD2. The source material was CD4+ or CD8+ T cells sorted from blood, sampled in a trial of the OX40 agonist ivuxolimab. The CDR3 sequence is CASSSRGGPTDTQYF. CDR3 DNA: TGTGCCAGCAGCTCCCGGGGGGGGCCTACAGATACGCAGTATTTT.